One T cell receptor beta chain is described in this entry. Its antigen is undetermined. The data were taken from a study of OX40 agonist ivuxolimab in advanced cancers. For the study at large: Patients enrolled in dose escalation were diagnosed with hepatocellular carcinoma, melanoma, renal cell or head and neck cancer. Anti-PD-1, anti-PD-L1 or anti-CTLA-4 therapy given earlier was allowed, and around 40% had some. Overall study findings and caveats: At doses 0.1 to 3.0 mg/kg, CD4+ and CD8+ clones expanded. There were, on average, more expanded clones in CD8+ T cells than in CD4+.

Sequencing used immunoSEQ multiplex PCR; TCRdb keeps in-frame clones, though not all of them. The repertoire consists of around 81,000 clones, with 70% to 90% occurring once and the leading ten covering about 1%. The CDR3 length is 16 residues. Germline V gives CDR1 SNHLY, CDR2 FYNNEI. V was clipped by 6 bases and J by 0 bases, with 18 bases between them. The receptor comes from an adult with an advanced solid tumor such as melanoma, head and neck, liver or kidney cancer. Sequences were derived from CD4+ or CD8+ T cells sorted from blood, sampled in a trial of the OX40 agonist ivuxolimab. The J gene is TRBJ2-7, the V gene TRBV2; either TRBD1 or TRBD2 may fit D (6 bases each). The CDR3 spells CASRAEQGLRSYEQYF. DNA for the CDR3: TGTGCCAGCAGGGCCGAACAGGGACTTCGCTCCTACGAGCAGTACTTC.